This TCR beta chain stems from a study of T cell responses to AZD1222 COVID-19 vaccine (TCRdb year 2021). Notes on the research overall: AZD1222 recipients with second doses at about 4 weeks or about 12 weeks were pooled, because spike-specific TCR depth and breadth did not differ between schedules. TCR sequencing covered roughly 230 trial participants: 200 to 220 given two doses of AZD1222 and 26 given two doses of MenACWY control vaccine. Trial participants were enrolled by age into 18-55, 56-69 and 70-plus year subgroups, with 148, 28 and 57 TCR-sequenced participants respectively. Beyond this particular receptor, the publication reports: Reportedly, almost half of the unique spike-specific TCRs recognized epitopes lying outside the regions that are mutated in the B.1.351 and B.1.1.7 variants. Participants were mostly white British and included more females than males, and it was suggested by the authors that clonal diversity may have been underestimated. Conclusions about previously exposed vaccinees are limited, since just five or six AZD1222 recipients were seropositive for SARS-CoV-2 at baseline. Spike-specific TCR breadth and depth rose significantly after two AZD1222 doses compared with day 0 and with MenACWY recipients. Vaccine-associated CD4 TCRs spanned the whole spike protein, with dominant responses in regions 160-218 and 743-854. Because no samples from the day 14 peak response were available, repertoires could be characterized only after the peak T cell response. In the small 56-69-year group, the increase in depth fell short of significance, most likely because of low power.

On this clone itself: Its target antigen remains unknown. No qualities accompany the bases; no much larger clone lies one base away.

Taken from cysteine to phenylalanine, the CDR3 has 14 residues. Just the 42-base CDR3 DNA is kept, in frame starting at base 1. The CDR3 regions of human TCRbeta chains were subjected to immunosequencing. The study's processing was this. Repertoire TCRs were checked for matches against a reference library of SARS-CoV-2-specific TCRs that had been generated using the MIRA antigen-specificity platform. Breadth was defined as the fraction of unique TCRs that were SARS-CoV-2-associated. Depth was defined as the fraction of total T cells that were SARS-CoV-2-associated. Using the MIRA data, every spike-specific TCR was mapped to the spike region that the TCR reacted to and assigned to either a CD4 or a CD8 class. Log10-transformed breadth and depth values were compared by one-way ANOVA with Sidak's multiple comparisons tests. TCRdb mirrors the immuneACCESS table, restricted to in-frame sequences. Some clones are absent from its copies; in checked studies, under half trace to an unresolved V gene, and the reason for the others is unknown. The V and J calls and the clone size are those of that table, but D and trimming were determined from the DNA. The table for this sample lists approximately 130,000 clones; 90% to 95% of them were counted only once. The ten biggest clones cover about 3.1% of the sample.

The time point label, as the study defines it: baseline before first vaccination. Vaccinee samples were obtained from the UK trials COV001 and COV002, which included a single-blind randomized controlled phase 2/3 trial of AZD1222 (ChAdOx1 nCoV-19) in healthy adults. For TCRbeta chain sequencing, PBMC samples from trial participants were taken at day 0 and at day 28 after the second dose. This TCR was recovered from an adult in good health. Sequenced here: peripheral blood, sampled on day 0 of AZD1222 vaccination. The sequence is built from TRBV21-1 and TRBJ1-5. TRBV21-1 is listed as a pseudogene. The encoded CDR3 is CASSSPACYQPQHF. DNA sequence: TGTGCCAGCAGCTCCCCCGCGTGCTACCAGCCCCAGCATTTT.